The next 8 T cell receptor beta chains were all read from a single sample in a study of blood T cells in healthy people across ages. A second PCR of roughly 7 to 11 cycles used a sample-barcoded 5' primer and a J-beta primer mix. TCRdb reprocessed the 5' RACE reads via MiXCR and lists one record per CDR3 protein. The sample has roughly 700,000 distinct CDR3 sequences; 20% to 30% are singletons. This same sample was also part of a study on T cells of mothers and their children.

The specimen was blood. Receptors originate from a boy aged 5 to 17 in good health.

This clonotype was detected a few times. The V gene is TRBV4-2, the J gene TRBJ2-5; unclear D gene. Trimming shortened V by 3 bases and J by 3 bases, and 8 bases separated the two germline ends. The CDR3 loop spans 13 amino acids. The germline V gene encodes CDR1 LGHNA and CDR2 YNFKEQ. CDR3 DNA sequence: TGTGCCAGCAGCCATAGGCTAGAAGAGACCCAGTACTTC. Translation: CASSHRLEETQYF.

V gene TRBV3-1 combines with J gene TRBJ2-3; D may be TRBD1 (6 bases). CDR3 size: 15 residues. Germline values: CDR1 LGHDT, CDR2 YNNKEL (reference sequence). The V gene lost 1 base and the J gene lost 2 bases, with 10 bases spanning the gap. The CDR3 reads CASSQGRGHTDTQYF. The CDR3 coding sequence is TGTGCCAGCAGCCAAGGCAGGGGACACACAGATACGCAGTATTTT.

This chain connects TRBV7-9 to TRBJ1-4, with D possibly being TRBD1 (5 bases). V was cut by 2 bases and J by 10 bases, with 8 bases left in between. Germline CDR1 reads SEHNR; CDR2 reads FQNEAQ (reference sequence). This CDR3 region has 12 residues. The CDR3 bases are TGTGCCAGCAGCTTAATGCAGGGAAAACTGTTTTTT. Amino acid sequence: CASSLMQGKLFF.

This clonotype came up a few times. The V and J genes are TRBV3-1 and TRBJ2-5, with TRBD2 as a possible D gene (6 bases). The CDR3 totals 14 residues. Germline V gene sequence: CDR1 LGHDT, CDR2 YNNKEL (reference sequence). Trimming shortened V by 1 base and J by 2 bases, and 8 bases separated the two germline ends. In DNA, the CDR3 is TGTGCCAGCAGCCAAGCGGGACTGCAAGAGACCCAGTACTTC. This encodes CASSQAGLQETQYF.

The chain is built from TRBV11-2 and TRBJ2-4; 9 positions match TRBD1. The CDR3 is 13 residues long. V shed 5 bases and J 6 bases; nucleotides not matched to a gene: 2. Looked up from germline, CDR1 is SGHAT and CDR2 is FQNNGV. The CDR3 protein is CASSVDRGNIQYF. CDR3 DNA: TGTGCCAGCAGCGTGGACAGGGGAAACATTCAGTACTTC.

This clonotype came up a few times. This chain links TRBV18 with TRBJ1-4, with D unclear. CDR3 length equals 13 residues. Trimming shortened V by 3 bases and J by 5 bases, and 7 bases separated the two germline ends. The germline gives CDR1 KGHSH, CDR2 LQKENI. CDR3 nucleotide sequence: TGTGCCAGCTCACCGTCCCGGAATGAAAAACTGTTTTTT. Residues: CASSPSRNEKLFF.

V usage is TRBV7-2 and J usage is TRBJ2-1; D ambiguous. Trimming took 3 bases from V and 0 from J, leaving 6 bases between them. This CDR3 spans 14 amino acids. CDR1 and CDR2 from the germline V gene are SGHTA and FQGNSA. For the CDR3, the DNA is TGTGCCAGCAGCTTCATTGCCTCCTACAATGAGCAGTTCTTC. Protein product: CASSFIASYNEQFF.

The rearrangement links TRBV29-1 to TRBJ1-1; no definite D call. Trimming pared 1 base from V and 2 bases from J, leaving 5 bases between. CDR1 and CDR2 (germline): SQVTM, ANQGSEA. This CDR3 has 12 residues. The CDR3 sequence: CSVEAVNTEAFF. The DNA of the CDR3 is TGCAGCGTTGAAGCGGTTAACACTGAAGCTTTCTTT.